These T cell receptor beta chains were read from a single sample in a study of radiotherapy plus CTLA-4 blockade in lung cancer. TCRdb's table, derived via immunoSEQ multiplex PCR, lists solely in-frame clones and lacks some. The table shows around 65,000 clones, with about 72% occurring only once. This sample comprised peripheral blood, obtained from a patient treated with radiotherapy plus ipilimumab. The receptors derive from a human donor with non-small cell lung cancer who had a complete response to radiotherapy plus ipilimumab. Both conserved end residues are trimmed from each CDR3. Clone size is not always given. Where it is, it says once, few, many or a class for expanded clones.

V gene	clone size	CDR3 length	J gene	CDR3 protein
TRBV15	NA	15	TRBJ1-1	ATSRDRGGVGDTEAF
TRBV19	NA	12	TRBJ1-3	ASRPSMSGNTIY
TRBV7-2	NA	15	TRBJ2-1	ASSLWVRPAGGDEQF
TRBV30	NA	13	TRBJ2-2	ACPRGTGNTGELF
TRBV18	NA	14	TRBJ1-4	ASSPGRAGTNEKLF
TRBV2	NA	13	TRBJ2-5	ASKATSAEAETQY
TRBV5-8	NA	14	TRBJ2-5	ASSNTGTSGSETQY
TRBV29-1	once	9	TRBJ1-4	SGQGGEKLF
TRBV2	NA	14	TRBJ1-6	ASSDDRSSYNSPLH
TRBV7-9	NA	15	TRBJ1-1	ASSSVWTGGPNTEAF
TRBV6-5	NA	13	TRBJ2-1	ASSYRRGSYNEQF
TRBV18	few	14	TRBJ1-4	ASSSASGGRGEKLF
TRBV19	few	14	TRBJ2-1	ASSLGTSGQDNEQF
TRBV19	few	14	TRBJ2-7	ASRSSRGTGSYEQY
TRBV11-2	once	13	TRBJ2-7	ASSLAQGFPYERY
TRBV2	NA	13	TRBJ1-2	ASTLGVASGYGYT
TRBV5-4	few	11	TRBJ1-1	ASSLEPNTEAF
TRBV19	NA	13	TRBJ1-1	ASSMGRRQNTEAF
TRBV29-1	NA	12	TRBJ2-1	SVDRSRTANEQF
TRBV9	NA	13	TRBJ2-1	ASSVAIGGYNEQF
TRBV5-5	few	13	TRBJ1-2	ASSLGGQQRYGYT
TRBV7-9	NA	12	TRBJ2-4	ASSLAGTLDIQY
TRBV19	few	13	TRBJ1-1	ASSKGQGAWTEAF
TRBV15	NA	9	TRBJ2-5	ATSRSETQY
TRBV6-5	few	11	TRBJ1-2	ASSYSGSYGYT
TRBV5-7	NA	10	TRBJ1-6	ASNYLNSPLH
TRBV10-1	NA	13	TRBJ2-2	ASSEGTGDIGELF
TRBV11-3	NA	17	TRBJ2-1	ASSSGTSGRPLSYNEQF
TRBV7-2	NA	13	TRBJ1-6	ASSLAKLNNSPLH
TRBV5-1	once	13	TRBJ1-1	ASSRPEGANTEAF
TRBV9	NA	13	TRBJ2-3	ASSVAPRNTDTQY
TRBV18	NA	11	TRBJ1-2	ASSPETNYGYT
TRBV7-2	NA	15	TRBJ1-5	ASSLLTGTASNQPQH